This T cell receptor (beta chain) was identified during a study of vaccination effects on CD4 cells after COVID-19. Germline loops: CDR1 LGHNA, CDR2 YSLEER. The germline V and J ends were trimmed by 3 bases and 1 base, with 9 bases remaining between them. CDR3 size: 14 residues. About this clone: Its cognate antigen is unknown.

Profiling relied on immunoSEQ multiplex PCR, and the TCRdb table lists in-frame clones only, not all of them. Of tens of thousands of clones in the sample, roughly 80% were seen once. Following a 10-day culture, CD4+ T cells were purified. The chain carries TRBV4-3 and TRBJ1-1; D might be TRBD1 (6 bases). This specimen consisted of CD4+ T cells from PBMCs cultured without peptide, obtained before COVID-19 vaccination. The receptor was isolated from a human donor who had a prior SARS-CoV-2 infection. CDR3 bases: TGCGCCAGCAGCCAGGGCAGGGGGAACACTGAAGCTTTCTTT. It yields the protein CASSQGRGNTEAFF.